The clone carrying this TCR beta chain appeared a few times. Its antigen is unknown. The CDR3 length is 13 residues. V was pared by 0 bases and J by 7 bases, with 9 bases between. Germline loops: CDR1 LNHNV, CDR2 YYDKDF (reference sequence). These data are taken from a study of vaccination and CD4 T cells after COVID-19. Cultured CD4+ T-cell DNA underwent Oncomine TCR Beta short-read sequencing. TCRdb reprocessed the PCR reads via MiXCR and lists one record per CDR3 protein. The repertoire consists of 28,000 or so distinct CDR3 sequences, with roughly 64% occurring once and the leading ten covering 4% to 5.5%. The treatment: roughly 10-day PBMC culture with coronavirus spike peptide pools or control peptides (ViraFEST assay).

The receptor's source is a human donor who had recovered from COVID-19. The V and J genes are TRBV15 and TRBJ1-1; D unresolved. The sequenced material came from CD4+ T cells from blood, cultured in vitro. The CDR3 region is CATSRDPTDEAFF. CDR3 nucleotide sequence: TGTGCCACCAGCAGAGACCCGACGGATGAAGCTTTCTTT.